Here is one T cell receptor beta chain with its context. This CDR3 has 15 amino acids. Germline lookup yields CDR1 LGHDT and CDR2 YNNKEL (reference sequence). V gave up 5 bases and J gave up 6 bases, with 17 bases separating them. A single record per CDR3 protein comes from TCRdb applying MiXCR to the RT-PCR reads. The table has about a million distinct CDR3 sequences, under 20% seen once; the top ten hold around 6%. The data derive from a study of patients and donors after allogeneic stem cell transplantation. The source material was blood, either unsorted or a sorted T cell fraction (not recorded which). The chain employs TRBV3-1 and TRBJ2-1; D may be TRBD2 (6 bases). The sequence derives from a human donor who was either an allogeneic HSCT recipient or a stem cell or donor lymphocyte infusion donor (not recorded which). It is not recorded whose cells these are; they may come from a transplant donor. CDR3 amino acids: CASSTGLGLSNEQFF. In DNA form, the CDR3 reads TGTGCCAGCAGCACGGGACTCGGGCTATCCAATGAGCAGTTCTTC.